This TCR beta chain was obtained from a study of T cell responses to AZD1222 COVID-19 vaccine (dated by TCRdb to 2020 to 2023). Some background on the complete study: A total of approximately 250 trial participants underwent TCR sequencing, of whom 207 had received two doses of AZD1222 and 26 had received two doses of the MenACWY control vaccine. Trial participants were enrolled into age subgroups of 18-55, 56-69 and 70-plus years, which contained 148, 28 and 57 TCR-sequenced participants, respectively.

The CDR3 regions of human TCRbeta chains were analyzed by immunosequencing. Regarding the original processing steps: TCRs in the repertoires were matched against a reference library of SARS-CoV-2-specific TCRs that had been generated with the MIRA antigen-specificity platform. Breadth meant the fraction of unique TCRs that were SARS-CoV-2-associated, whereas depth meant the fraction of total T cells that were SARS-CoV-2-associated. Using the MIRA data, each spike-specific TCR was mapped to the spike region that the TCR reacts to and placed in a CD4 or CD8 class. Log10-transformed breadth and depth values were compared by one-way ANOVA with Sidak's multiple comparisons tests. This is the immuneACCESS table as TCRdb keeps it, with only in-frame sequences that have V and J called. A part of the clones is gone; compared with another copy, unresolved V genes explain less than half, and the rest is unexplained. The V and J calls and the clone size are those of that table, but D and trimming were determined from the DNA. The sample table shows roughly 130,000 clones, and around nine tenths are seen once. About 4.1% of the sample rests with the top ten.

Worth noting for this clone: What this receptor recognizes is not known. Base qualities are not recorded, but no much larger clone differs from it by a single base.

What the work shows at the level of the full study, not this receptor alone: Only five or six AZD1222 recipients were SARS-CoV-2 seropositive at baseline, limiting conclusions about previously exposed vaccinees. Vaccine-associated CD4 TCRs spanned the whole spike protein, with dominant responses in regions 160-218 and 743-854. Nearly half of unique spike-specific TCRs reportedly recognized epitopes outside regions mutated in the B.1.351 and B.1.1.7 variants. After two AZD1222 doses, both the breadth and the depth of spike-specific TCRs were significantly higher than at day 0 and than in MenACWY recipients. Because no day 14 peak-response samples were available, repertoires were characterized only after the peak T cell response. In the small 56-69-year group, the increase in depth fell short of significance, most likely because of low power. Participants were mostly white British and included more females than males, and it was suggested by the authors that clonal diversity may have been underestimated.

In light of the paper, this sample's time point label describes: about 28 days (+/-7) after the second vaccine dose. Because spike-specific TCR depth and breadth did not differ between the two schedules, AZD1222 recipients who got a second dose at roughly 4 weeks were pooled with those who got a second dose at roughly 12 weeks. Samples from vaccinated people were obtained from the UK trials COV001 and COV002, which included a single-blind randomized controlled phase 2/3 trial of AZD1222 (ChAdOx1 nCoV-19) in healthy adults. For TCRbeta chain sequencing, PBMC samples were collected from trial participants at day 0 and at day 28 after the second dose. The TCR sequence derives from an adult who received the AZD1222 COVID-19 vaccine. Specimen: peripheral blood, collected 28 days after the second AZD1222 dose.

This receptor carries the CDR3 CASSITATNEKLFF. The nucleotides read TGTGCCAGTAGTATAACCGCAACTAATGAAAAACTGTTTTTT. The chain employs TRBV19 and TRBJ1-4, with the D gene not confidently named. A distance of 4 bases separates the germline ends of V and J, which lose 2 bases and 0 bases respectively. From its cysteine to its phenylalanine, the CDR3 spans 14 amino acids. The CDR3 DNA has 42 bases and is translated from base 1. Based on the germline V gene (reference sequence), the CDR1 and CDR2 sequences are LNHDA and SQIVND. Beyond the CDR3, the reference TRBV19 and TRBJ1-4 genes provide the residues; the full variable domain reads: DGGITQSPKYLFRKEGQNVTLSCEQNLNHDAMYWYRQDPGQGLRLIYYSQIVNDFQKGDIAEGYSVSREKKESFPLTVTSAQKNPTAFYLCASSITATNEKLFFGSGTQLSVL.